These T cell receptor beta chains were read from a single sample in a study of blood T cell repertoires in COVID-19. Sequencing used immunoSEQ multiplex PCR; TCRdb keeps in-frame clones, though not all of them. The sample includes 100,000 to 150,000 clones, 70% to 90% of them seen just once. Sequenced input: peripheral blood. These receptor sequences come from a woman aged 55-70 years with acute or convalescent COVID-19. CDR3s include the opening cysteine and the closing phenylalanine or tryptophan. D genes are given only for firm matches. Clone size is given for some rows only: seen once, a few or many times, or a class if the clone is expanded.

TGTGCCAGCAGTGGGACTACGACGTCCCTACGCAATGAGCAGTTCTTC | CASSGTTTSLRNEQFF | TRBV6-2/TRBV6-3 | TRBD2 | 16 | NA | TRBJ2-1
TGTGCCAGTAGTATAGAGACAGGGGCTGAAGCTTTCTTT | CASSIETGAEAFF | TRBV19 | TRBD1 | 13 | NA | TRBJ1-1
TGTGCCAGCAGCCTTACCGGGACAGGGGTCGGGCAGACCCAGTACTTC | CASSLTGTGVGQTQYF | TRBV28 | TRBD1 | 16 | NA | TRBJ2-5
TGTGCCAGCAGCCTCCCGGGACAGGGGACCGCATCAGTAAATAATTCACCCCTCCACTTT | CASSLPGQGTASVNNSPLHF | TRBV28 | TRBD1 | 20 | NA | TRBJ1-6
TGCAGCGTTAGGGGGAAGGGTAATGAGCAGTTCTTC | CSVRGKGNEQFF | TRBV29-1 | NA | 12 | NA | TRBJ2-1
TGTGCCAGCAGTGGGACAGGAAGAAACACCGGGGAGCTGTTTTTT | CASSGTGRNTGELFF | TRBV2 | TRBD1 | 15 | once | TRBJ2-2
TGCAGTGCTAGTTCCCGGACAGGGGTAGAGACCCAGTACTTC | CSASSRTGVETQYF | TRBV20-1 | TRBD1 | 14 | NA | TRBJ2-5
TGCGCCAGCAGCCAAGAAGACAGGGCGGGAAGGCAGCCCCAGCATTTT | CASSQEDRAGRQPQHF | TRBV4-1 | TRBD1 | 16 | NA | TRBJ1-5
TGTGCCTGGATTGGGGGGGCCACTGAAGCTTTCTTT | CAWIGGATEAFF | TRBV30 | NA | 12 | once | TRBJ1-1
TGCAGCGTTGTCTCGTTAGGCGGGCCCCGCTCCTACAATGAGCAGTTCTTC | CSVVSLGGPRSYNEQFF | TRBV29-1 | NA | 17 | few | TRBJ2-1
TGTGCCACCAGCAGAGACCGCCTACCCTATGAGCAGTTCTTC | CATSRDRLPYEQFF | TRBV15 | NA | 14 | NA | TRBJ2-1
TGTGCCTGGAGTGTACAATCGGGGAGTGGTGGCTACACCTTC | CAWSVQSGSGGYTF | TRBV30 | NA | 14 | NA | TRBJ1-2
TGTGCCAGCAGTTTATCGACAGACGCTGAAGCTTTCTTT | CASSLSTDAEAFF | TRBV28 | NA | 13 | NA | TRBJ1-1
TGCGCCAGCAGCTTGGGAGTACAGGGGGCAATCGGGGAGCTGTTTTTT | CASSLGVQGAIGELFF | TRBV5-1 | TRBD1 | 16 | NA | TRBJ2-2
TGTGCCAGCAGCCCCCTAGCGCACACCGGGGAGCTGTTTTTT | CASSPLAHTGELFF | TRBV4-2 | NA | 14 | NA | TRBJ2-2
TGTGCCAGCCGGTTAACTCAGCGGTTAGAGACCCAGTACTTC | CASRLTQRLETQYF | TRBV2 | NA | 14 | once | TRBJ2-5
TGTGCCAGCAGACTACAGGGCTCCTATAATTCACCCCTCCACTTT | CASRLQGSYNSPLHF | TRBV28 | NA | 15 | NA | TRBJ1-6
TGTGCCACCAGTGATTTGGGGCAGGCGAGCACCGGGGAGCTGTTTTTT | CATSDLGQASTGELFF | TRBV24-1 | NA | 16 | NA | TRBJ2-2